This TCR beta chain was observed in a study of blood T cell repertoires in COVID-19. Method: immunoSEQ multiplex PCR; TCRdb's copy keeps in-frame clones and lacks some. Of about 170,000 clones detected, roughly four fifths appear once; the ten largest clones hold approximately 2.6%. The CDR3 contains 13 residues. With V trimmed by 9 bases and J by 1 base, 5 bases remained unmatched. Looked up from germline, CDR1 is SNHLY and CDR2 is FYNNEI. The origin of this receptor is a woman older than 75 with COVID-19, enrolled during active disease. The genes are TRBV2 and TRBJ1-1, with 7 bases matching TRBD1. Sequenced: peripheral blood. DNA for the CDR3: TGTGCCAGTCTCCGGGACAGGAACACTGAAGCTTTCTTT. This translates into CASLRDRNTEAFF. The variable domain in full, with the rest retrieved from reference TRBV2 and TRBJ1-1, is EPEVTQTPSHQVTQMGQEVILRCVPISNHLYFYWYRQILGQKVEFLVSFYNNEISEKSEIFDDQFSVERPDGSNFTLKIRSTKLEDSAMYFCASLRDRNTEAFFGQGTRLTVV.